This T cell receptor (beta chain) was sequenced for a study of T cell repertoires in cytomegalovirus infection. Across the study: CMV infection plus the matching HLA type was flagged by public TCR beta signatures.

Study-wide results and caveats: HLA-C-restricted TCR beta clonotypes specific for CMV led the ex vivo response.

From the reads, TCRdb called clonotypes with MiXCR, one entry per CDR3 protein. The table shows some 920,000 distinct CDR3 sequences, with around 30% occurring only once. V lost 7 bases and J 0 bases, leaving 9 bases between the germline ends. Germline CDR1 SEHNR, CDR2 FQNEAQ (reference sequence). The CDR3 is 14 residues long. The table lists this clonotype with a few counts. Its antigen is undetermined. The sample consisted of cultured CD8+ T cells from PBMCs, taken from culture after CMV antigen stimulation. The V call is TRBV7-9, the J call TRBJ2-2, with a tentative D call TRBD1 (6 bases). This receptor was identified in a human donor in good health (CMV status not recorded). Some clones in this sample may be carry-over from other donors' samples. The chain's CDR3 is CASKDSPNTGELFF. In DNA form, the CDR3 reads TGTGCCAGCAAGGACAGCCCGAACACCGGGGAGCTGTTTTTT.